This is a list of T cell receptor beta chains from one sample in a study of blood T cell repertoires in COVID-19. Assay: immunoSEQ multiplex PCR; the TCRdb copy retains only in-frame clones and omits some. Here the sample spans around 200,000 clones, around 87% being singletons. What was sequenced was peripheral blood. These receptor sequences come from a middle-aged man with active or convalescent COVID-19. Each CDR3 is given with its conserved first and last residue. Fields, in order: J gene, clone size, V gene, D gene, CDR3 DNA, CDR3 protein. The D gene is left open where the match is weak. Size is omitted from some rows. Given values are once, few, many or a class for expanded clones.

>TRBJ1-4|once|TRBV6-2/TRBV6-3|NA
TGTGCCAGCAGTTGGGGCCCAGGGATGGGTGCTAATGAAAAACTGTTTTTT
CASSWGPGMGANEKLFF
>TRBJ2-5|NA|TRBV5-1|TRBD1
TGCGCCAGCAGCTTGGCCGCCGACAGGGAAGGAGAGACCCAGTACTTC
CASSLAADREGETQYF
>TRBJ1-4|NA|TRBV5-4|NA
TGTGCCAGCAGCTCGCGACAGACCGCCCAGTCAACTAATGAAAAACTGTTTTTT
CASSSRQTAQSTNEKLFF
>TRBJ2-3|NA|TRBV4-2|NA
TGTGCCAGCAGCCTACTTGGAGAAGCTAGCACAGATACGCAGTATTTT
CASSLLGEASTDTQYF
>TRBJ2-7|NA|TRBV7-2|NA
TGTGCCAGCAGCTTAGCTGGTGCAGTGTACGAGCAGTACTTC
CASSLAGAVYEQYF
>TRBJ2-7|NA|TRBV4-3|NA
TGCGCCAGCAGCCAAGGACAGGAAAGCTACGAGCAGTACTTC
CASSQGQESYEQYF
>TRBJ1-5|NA|TRBV15|TRBD1
TGTGCCACCAGCAGAGATGTGAGGGGGCATCAGCCCCAGCATTTT
CATSRDVRGHQPQHF
>TRBJ1-1|NA|TRBV7-9|NA
TGTGCCAGCAGCCCACAGGGTGAGGACACTGAAGCTTTCTTT
CASSPQGEDTEAFF
>TRBJ1-2|NA|TRBV7-2|TRBD1
TGTGCCAGCAGCTTAGGTGTACAGGGGGGAGGCTACACCTTC
CASSLGVQGGGYTF
>TRBJ2-7|few|TRBV4-1|NA
TGCGCCAGCAGCCCGCGCGGCTTAGGCAACTACGAGCAGTACTTC
CASSPRGLGNYEQYF
>TRBJ1-5|few|TRBV28|TRBD1
TGTGCCAGCCTAGGTCACGACAGGGGGCAGCCCCAGCATTTT
CASLGHDRGQPQHF
>TRBJ1-4|NA|TRBV14|TRBD1
TGTGCCAGCAGCCAAGTTGCCGGGACAGGGATTAATGAAAAACTGTTTTTT
CASSQVAGTGINEKLFF
>TRBJ1-2|NA|TRBV11-2|TRBD1
TGTGCCAGCAGCTTAGACAGGGGGCAAGGCTACACCTTC
CASSLDRGQGYTF
>TRBJ1-2|NA|TRBV28|NA
TGTGCCAACAGGGCCGGGGGTTATGGCTACACCTTC
CANRAGGYGYTF
>TRBJ2-3|NA|TRBV30|TRBD1
TGTGCCTGGAGTACAGGGGCAGATACGCAGTATTTT
CAWSTGADTQYF
>TRBJ1-2|NA|TRBV18|NA
TGTGCCAGCCGTCTCGGAGGGGAGAATGGCTACACCTTC
CASRLGGENGYTF
>TRBJ2-3|NA|TRBV6-2/TRBV6-3|TRBD2
TGTGCCAGCAGCCCAAATCTAGCGGGCACAGATACGCAGTATTTT
CASSPNLAGTDTQYF
>TRBJ2-6|NA|TRBV5-4|TRBD1
TGTGCCAGCAGCTTGGACGGGGACAGCTCTGGGGCCAACGTCCTGACTTTC
CASSLDGDSSGANVLTF
>TRBJ1-1|NA|TRBV11-2|TRBD1
TGTGCCAGCAGCTTCCGGGACAGGGGATTCGCTTTCTTT
CASSFRDRGFAFF
>TRBJ2-3|NA|TRBV5-1|NA
TGCGCCAGCAGCTTGGGATCACCTGGCAGCACAGATACGCAGTATTTT
CASSLGSPGSTDTQYF
>TRBJ1-2|NA|TRBV6-6|NA
TGTGCCAGCAGGACGGGGGACTATGGCTACACCTTC
CASRTGDYGYTF
>TRBJ2-3|NA|TRBV4-3|NA
TGCGCCAGCAGCCAAGCTCTAGAAGCAGATACGCAGTATTTT
CASSQALEADTQYF
>TRBJ1-2|NA|TRBV9|NA
TGTGCCAGCAGCGCCGGACTCCCCTCTGACTATGGCTACACCTTC
CASSAGLPSDYGYTF
>TRBJ1-5|NA|TRBV11-3|NA
TGTGCCAGCAGCTTAGAAGGGGGACAGCCCCAGCATTTT
CASSLEGGQPQHF
>TRBJ2-7|NA|TRBV5-1|TRBD1
TGCGCCAGCAGCTCTGGACAGGGTACCTACGAGCAGTACTTC
CASSSGQGTYEQYF
>TRBJ1-5|NA|TRBV15|NA
TGTGCCACCAGCAGAGTGGAGGATCAGCCCCAGCATTTT
CATSRVEDQPQHF
>TRBJ2-7|NA|TRBV11-1|NA
TGTGCCAGCAGCTTAGCCGTTATATTCCAACAGGGAGCCTCCTACGAGCAGTACTTC
CASSLAVIFQQGASYEQYF
>TRBJ2-7|NA|TRBV5-1|TRBD1
TGCGCCAGCAGCTTAGACAGGGCCCGGTACTTC
CASSLDRARYF
>TRBJ2-2|NA|TRBV19|TRBD2
TGTGCCAGTAGGGGACTAGCGAACACCGGGGAGCTGTTTTTT
CASRGLANTGELFF
>TRBJ2-7|NA|TRBV11-2|NA
TGTGCCAGCAGCTTAGGGCAGGGTGGCTACGAGCAGTACTTC
CASSLGQGGYEQYF